The 12 T cell receptor beta chains in this list originate from one sample, sequenced in a study of B cell selection in AIRE deficiency. Sorting defined conventional CD4 T cells as CD4+CD127+. Using immunoSEQ multiplex PCR, the repertoire was profiled, and TCRdb retains in-frame clones only, with some absent. The sample lists some 25,000 clones, approximately 97% seen once, with just over 0.2% in the top ten. Sequenced input: conventional CD4+ T cells sorted from PBMCs. Every receptor here comes from a human donor with AIRE deficiency.

The rearrangement joins TRBV6-1 to TRBJ2-7; TRBD1 aligns across 10 bases. This CDR3 comprises 15 residues. Germline V gene data show CDR1 as MNHNS and CDR2 as SASEGT. The V and J ends lost 6 bases and 2 bases, in that order; junction bases with no gene match: 7. CDR3 in DNA: TGTGCCAGCAGGGAGGACAGGGGGTTTACCTACGAGCAGTACTTC. Its translation is CASREDRGFTYEQYF.

This clone was observed a single time. This chain links TRBV10-3 with TRBJ2-1; D uncertain. Germline CDR1 and CDR2: ENHRY and SYGVKD. V gave up 5 bases and J gave up 3 bases, with 5 bases separating them. This CDR3 spans 12 amino acids. The CDR3 reads CAISPIYNEQFF. The CDR3 DNA sequence: TGTGCCATCAGTCCCATCTACAATGAGCAGTTCTTC.

This clone was counted once. V gene TRBV7-8 combines with J gene TRBJ1-5; possible D gene TRBD1, 5 bases. There are 16 residues in the CDR3. Germline lookup yields CDR1 SGHVS and CDR2 FQNEAQ. V gave up 1 base and J gave up 4 bases, with 14 bases separating them. The DNA of the CDR3 is TGTGCCAGCAGCTTAGAGGCCAGGGAAAGAAATCAGCCCCAGCATTTT. As protein: CASSLEARERNQPQHF.

V is TRBV7-2 and J is TRBJ2-3; 7 bases agree with TRBD2. Germline V gives CDR1 SGHTA, CDR2 FQGNSA. V lost 2 bases, J lost 0 bases, and 2 bases stayed unmatched. The CDR3 runs to 15 residues. CDR3 DNA sequence: TGTGCCAGCAGCTTAAGCGGGGTCAGCACAGATACGCAGTATTTT. Its protein product is CASSLSGVSTDTQYF.

The genes are TRBV28 and TRBJ1-2; 8 nucleotides align to TRBD1. CDR3 length equals 14 residues. Germline loops: CDR1 MDHEN, CDR2 SYDVKM. The V gene end was trimmed by 5 bases and the J gene end by 4 bases; junction bases not matched to a gene: 6. The CDR3 reads CASSAGGASYGYTF. The CDR3 nucleotides read TGTGCCAGCAGTGCAGGGGGCGCGAGCTATGGCTACACCTTC.

The CDR3 DNA reads as TGTGCCAGCAGCTTGACCGTACGACTAGCGGAATACAATGAGCAGTTCTTC. Translation gives CASSLTVRLAEYNEQFF. This chain joins TRBV7-2 and TRBJ2-1, with 9 bases lining up with TRBD2. V lost 3 bases to trimming and J lost 4 bases; unmatched junction nucleotides: 10. Looked up from germline, CDR1 is SGHTA and CDR2 is FQGNSA. The CDR3 is made up of 17 amino acids.

The CDR3 loop is CASSLRITNEKLFF. The CDR3 nucleotides read TGTGCCAGCAGCCTTAGAATTACTAATGAAAAACTGTTTTTT. J is TRBJ1-4 and V is TRBV7-9; D gene uncertain. In germline, CDR1 is SEHNR, CDR2 FQNEAQ (reference sequence). This CDR3 contains 14 residues. The germline V and J ends were trimmed by 5 bases and 2 bases, with 9 bases remaining between them.

J is TRBJ1-2 and V is TRBV6-5; D not certain. V was pared by 2 bases and J by 6 bases, with 10 bases between. CDR3 length equals 13 residues. Germline CDR1 MNHEY, CDR2 SVGAGI. The CDR3 coding sequence is TGTGCCAGCAGTTACCCCAAATGGGATGGCTACACCTTC. It codes for CASSYPKWDGYTF.

The chain carries TRBV2 and TRBJ1-1; unclear D gene. Looked up from germline, CDR1 is SNHLY and CDR2 is FYNNEI. Trimming stripped 10 bases from V and 0 bases from J, with 12 bases between. CDR3 length: 13 residues. CDR3 in DNA: TGTGCCACCGGATTTCGAATGAACACTGAAGCTTTCTTT. Amino acids: CATGFRMNTEAFF.

The chain links TRBV27 to TRBJ2-7, with 8 bases aligning to TRBD2. This CDR3 is built from 16 residues. J was trimmed by 1 base and V by 2 bases; bases with no gene match: 7. Germline CDR1 reads MNHEY; CDR2 reads SMNVEV (reference sequence). CDR3 sequence: CASSLKASGPSYEQYF. Written as DNA, the CDR3 is TGTGCCAGCAGTTTAAAGGCTAGCGGGCCGTCCTACGAGCAGTACTTC.

CDR3 in amino acids: CSAGEGLAGFYEQYF. In DNA, the CDR3 is TGCAGCGCGGGGGAGGGACTAGCGGGATTCTACGAGCAGTACTTC. The chain is built from TRBV29-1 and TRBJ2-7; 13 bases line up with TRBD2. The germline CDR1 and CDR2 sequences are SQVTM and ANQGSEA. V lost 7 bases to trimming and J lost 3 bases; unmatched junction nucleotides: 9. The CDR3 is made up of 15 amino acids.

The J gene is TRBJ2-5, the V gene TRBV4-1; weak D call: TRBD1 (5 bases). Germline assignment: CDR1 MGHRA and CDR2 YSYEKL. The CDR3 contains 17 residues. Trimming left V 1 base short and J 2 bases short, with 17 bases between. The CDR3 DNA is TGCGCCAGCAGCCAAGGGGATGGGGCTATACCTCAAGAGACCCAGTACTTC. This encodes CASSQGDGAIPQETQYF.